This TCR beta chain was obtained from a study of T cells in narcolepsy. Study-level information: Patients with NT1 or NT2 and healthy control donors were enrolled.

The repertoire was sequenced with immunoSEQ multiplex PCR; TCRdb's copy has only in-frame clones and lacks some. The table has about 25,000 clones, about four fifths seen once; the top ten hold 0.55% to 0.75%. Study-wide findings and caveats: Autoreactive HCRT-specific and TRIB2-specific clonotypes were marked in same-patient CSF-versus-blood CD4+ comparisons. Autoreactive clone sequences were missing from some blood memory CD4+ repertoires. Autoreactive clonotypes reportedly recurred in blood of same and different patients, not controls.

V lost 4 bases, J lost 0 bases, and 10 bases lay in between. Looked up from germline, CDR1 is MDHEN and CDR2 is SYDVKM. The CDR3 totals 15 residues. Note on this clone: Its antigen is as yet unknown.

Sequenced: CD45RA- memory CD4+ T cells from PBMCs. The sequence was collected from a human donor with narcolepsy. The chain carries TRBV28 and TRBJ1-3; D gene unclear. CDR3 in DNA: TGTGCCAGCAGTTCCCCGCATCTCTCTGGAAACACCATATATTTT. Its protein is CASSSPHLSGNTIYF. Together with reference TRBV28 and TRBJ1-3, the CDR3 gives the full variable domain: DVKVTQSSRYLVKRTGEKVFLECVQDMDHENMFWYRQDPGLGLRLIYFSYDVKMKEKGDIPEGYSVSREKKERFSLILESASTNQTSMYLCASSSPHLSGNTIYFGEGSWLTVV.